This T cell receptor beta chain was identified during a study of blood T cell repertoires in COVID-19. Study at large: Samples came from the United States, Italy and Spain, spanning acute and convalescent COVID-19. In each case, the material was cDNA or gDNA derived from T cells, B-cell-depleted T cells, or PBMCs.

Trimming cost V 10 bases and J 1 base, with 9 bases left between them. The CDR3 consists of 12 residues. Germline CDR1 reads ENHRY; CDR2 reads SYGVKD. Authors' analysis steps: How many nucleated cells were present was estimated from reference gene primer amplification. Assay: immunoSEQ multiplex PCR; the TCRdb copy retains only in-frame clones and omits some. The V and J calls and the clone size are those of that table, but D and trimming were determined from the DNA. This sample carries 99,000 or so clones, 90% to 95% of them seen once, and the ten largest clones take 5.5% to 7%. The sequencing input was peripheral blood. The chain is built from TRBV10-3 and TRBJ2-3; D uncertain. The TCR comes from a human donor in a cohort sampled during active COVID-19. Here the CDR3 reads CATAGGTDTQYF. The CDR3, as DNA: TGTGCCACGGCTGGAGGCACAGATACGCAGTATTTT.